This is a list of T cell receptor beta chains from one sample in a study of OX40 agonist ivuxolimab in advanced cancers. Using immunoSEQ multiplex PCR, the repertoire was profiled, and TCRdb retains in-frame clones only, with some absent. Of tens of thousands of clones in the sample, approximately 83% are singletons; the top ten hold around 8.8%. Sequencing was performed on CD4+ or CD8+ T cells sorted from blood, taken in a trial of the OX40 agonist ivuxolimab. All receptors derive from an adult with an advanced solid tumor such as melanoma, head and neck, liver or kidney cancer. The CDR3 runs from the conserved cysteine through the conserved F or W. Each record gives: CDR3 protein, CDR3 DNA, V gene, J gene, D gene, clone size. A D gene is named only where the DNA matches it firmly. The size field is filled for only some rows; it gives once, few, many or a size class.

cdr3_aa: CASSLPPASGEETQYF
cdr3_nt: TGCGCCAGCAGCCTCCCGCCGGCTAGCGGGGAAGAGACCCAGTACTTC
v_call: TRBV5-1
j_call: TRBJ2-5
d_call: TRBD2
clone_size: -

cdr3_aa: CASSTSRGQSSYNSPLHF
cdr3_nt: TGTGCCAGCAGTACAAGTCGGGGACAGAGCTCCTATAATTCACCCCTCCACTTT
v_call: TRBV7-9
j_call: TRBJ1-6
d_call: TRBD1
clone_size: few

cdr3_aa: CASSRDPGQGVDTQYF
cdr3_nt: TGCGCCAGCAGCCGCGATCCGGGACAGGGGGTAGATACGCAGTATTTT
v_call: TRBV4-3
j_call: TRBJ2-3
d_call: TRBD1
clone_size: -

cdr3_aa: CASSRAGDKSYEQYF
cdr3_nt: TGTGCCAGCAGCCGGGCGGGGGACAAGAGCTACGAGCAGTACTTC
v_call: TRBV13
j_call: TRBJ2-7
d_call: -
clone_size: -

cdr3_aa: CASSYSTGQTSYEQYF
cdr3_nt: TGTGCCAGCAGTTACTCGACGGGACAGACCTCCTACGAGCAGTACTTC
v_call: TRBV6-5
j_call: TRBJ2-7
d_call: TRBD1
clone_size: -

cdr3_aa: CASSSGTGSGYTF
cdr3_nt: TGCGCCAGCAGCTCTGGAACAGGGAGCGGCTACACCTTC
v_call: TRBV5-1
j_call: TRBJ1-2
d_call: -
clone_size: -

cdr3_aa: CASSDRDNSYEQYF
cdr3_nt: TGTGCCAGCAGCGACCGGGACAACTCCTACGAGCAGTACTTC
v_call: TRBV9
j_call: TRBJ2-7
d_call: -
clone_size: -

cdr3_aa: CASSLPGSPETQYF
cdr3_nt: TGTGCCAGCAGCTTACCGGGTTCCCCAGAGACCCAGTACTTC
v_call: TRBV7-9
j_call: TRBJ2-5
d_call: -
clone_size: -

cdr3_aa: CASSIVTTGFNYGYTF
cdr3_nt: TGTGCCAGTAGTATAGTCACGACAGGTTTTAACTATGGCTACACCTTC
v_call: TRBV19
j_call: TRBJ1-2
d_call: -
clone_size: -

cdr3_aa: CASSVEGTSGGDTQYF
cdr3_nt: TGTGCCAGCAGCGTAGAAGGTACTAGCGGGGGTGATACGCAGTATTTT
v_call: TRBV9
j_call: TRBJ2-3
d_call: TRBD2
clone_size: -

cdr3_aa: CASSLEGQGKETQYF
cdr3_nt: TGTGCCAGCAGCTTAGAGGGACAGGGTAAAGAGACCCAGTACTTC
v_call: TRBV7-8
j_call: TRBJ2-5
d_call: TRBD1
clone_size: once

cdr3_aa: CASSDTGPAGEQFF
cdr3_nt: TGTGCCAGCAGCGATACGGGACCGGCGGGAGAGCAGTTCTTC
v_call: TRBV9
j_call: TRBJ2-1
d_call: -
clone_size: -

cdr3_aa: CASSQAGTRVDTQYF
cdr3_nt: TGTGCCAGCAGTCAAGCCGGGACTCGAGTGGATACGCAGTATTTT
v_call: TRBV13
j_call: TRBJ2-3
d_call: -
clone_size: -

cdr3_aa: CASSSPGSWESNYGYTF
cdr3_nt: TGTGCCAGCAGCTCCCCGGGGTCTTGGGAATCGAACTATGGCTACACCTTC
v_call: TRBV7-8
j_call: TRBJ1-2
d_call: -
clone_size: -

cdr3_aa: CASSEWAYGYTF
cdr3_nt: TGTGCCAGCAGCGAGTGGGCCTATGGCTACACCTTC
v_call: TRBV9
j_call: TRBJ1-2
d_call: -
clone_size: -

cdr3_aa: CASSLAQQTYEQYF
cdr3_nt: TGTGCCAGCAGCTTAGCGCAGCAGACCTACGAGCAGTACTTC
v_call: TRBV7-2
j_call: TRBJ2-7
d_call: -
clone_size: few

cdr3_aa: CASSYLGQNTEAFF
cdr3_nt: TGTGCCAGCAGTTACCTGGGACAGAACACTGAAGCTTTCTTT
v_call: TRBV6-5
j_call: TRBJ1-1
d_call: -
clone_size: once

cdr3_aa: CASSLSGGAQETQYF
cdr3_nt: TGCGCCAGCAGCCTTAGCGGGGGGGCCCAAGAGACCCAGTACTTC
v_call: TRBV4-1
j_call: TRBJ2-5
d_call: TRBD2
clone_size: -

cdr3_aa: CAIESTPTDTQYF
cdr3_nt: TGTGCCATCGAGTCGACCCCCACAGATACGCAGTATTTT
v_call: TRBV10-3
j_call: TRBJ2-3
d_call: -
clone_size: -

cdr3_aa: CASSLRLGTDTQYF
cdr3_nt: TGTGCCAGCAGCCTTCGATTGGGCACAGATACGCAGTATTTT
v_call: TRBV5-5
j_call: TRBJ2-3
d_call: -
clone_size: -

cdr3_aa: CSVDPLAEIKETQYF
cdr3_nt: TGCAGCGTAGACCCCCTAGCGGAGATAAAAGAGACCCAGTACTTC
v_call: TRBV29-1
j_call: TRBJ2-5
d_call: TRBD2
clone_size: -

cdr3_aa: CASSLLGGTGNTIYF
cdr3_nt: TGTGCCAGCAGTTTATTAGGCGGCACAGGAAACACCATATATTTT
v_call: TRBV27
j_call: TRBJ1-3
d_call: -
clone_size: -

cdr3_aa: CASSLGTGGMYF
cdr3_nt: TGTGCCAGCAGCTTAGGGACAGGGGGGATGTACTTC
v_call: TRBV7-9
j_call: TRBJ2-7
d_call: TRBD1
clone_size: -

cdr3_aa: CASSPQRLAGSETQYF
cdr3_nt: TGTGCCAGCAGCCCCCAAAGGCTAGCGGGGTCAGAGACCCAGTACTTC
v_call: TRBV13
j_call: TRBJ2-5
d_call: TRBD2
clone_size: -

cdr3_aa: CASSYGLANIGTQYF
cdr3_nt: TGTGCCAGCAGTTACGGACTGGCCAATATAGGGACCCAGTACTTC
v_call: TRBV6-6
j_call: TRBJ2-5
d_call: -
clone_size: -

cdr3_aa: CASSVVGSRAEAFF
cdr3_nt: TGTGCCAGCAGCGTAGTAGGTAGTAGAGCTGAAGCTTTCTTT
v_call: TRBV9
j_call: TRBJ1-1
d_call: -
clone_size: -

cdr3_aa: CASSYGREQYF
cdr3_nt: TGTGCCAGCAGTTATGGCCGCGAGCAGTACTTC
v_call: TRBV6-1
j_call: TRBJ2-7
d_call: -
clone_size: once

cdr3_aa: CATERKGLNYGYTF
cdr3_nt: TGTGCCACGGAAAGGAAGGGGCTAAACTATGGCTACACCTTC
v_call: TRBV15
j_call: TRBJ1-2
d_call: -
clone_size: once

cdr3_aa: CASSWDGGEQYF
cdr3_nt: TGTGCCAGCAGCTGGGACGGCGGGGAGCAGTACTTC
v_call: TRBV5-6
j_call: TRBJ2-7
d_call: -
clone_size: once

cdr3_aa: CASSGTDSGNTIYF
cdr3_nt: TGTGCCAGCAGCGGGACGGACTCTGGAAACACCATATATTTT
v_call: TRBV6-1
j_call: TRBJ1-3
d_call: -
clone_size: once

cdr3_aa: CASSQDGTEGNTIYF
cdr3_nt: TGCGCCAGCAGCCAAGACGGGACAGAAGGAAACACCATATATTTT
v_call: TRBV4-3
j_call: TRBJ1-3
d_call: TRBD1
clone_size: once

cdr3_aa: CASSLAGGLAFF
cdr3_nt: TGCGCCAGCAGCTTGGCCGGGGGGTTGGCTTTCTTT
v_call: TRBV5-1
j_call: TRBJ1-1
d_call: -
clone_size: -

cdr3_aa: CASSLVTPYNEQFF
cdr3_nt: TGTGCCAGCAGCTTAGTGACCCCTTACAATGAGCAGTTCTTC
v_call: TRBV7-9
j_call: TRBJ2-1
d_call: -
clone_size: -

cdr3_aa: CASSQDRDSRGNTIYF
cdr3_nt: TGCGCCAGCAGCCAAGACCGGGACAGTCGTGGAAACACCATATATTTT
v_call: TRBV4-3
j_call: TRBJ1-3
d_call: TRBD1
clone_size: -